The 18 T cell receptor beta chains listed next were all sequenced from one sample in a study of shared clonotypes between healthy human individuals. Repertoires were generated with immunoSEQ multiplex PCR, while TCRdb's copy carries only in-frame clones and drops some. The sample gives approximately 340,000 clones, around 67% of which show up once; less than 11% is in the top ten. The sample consisted of memory CD4+ T cells sorted from blood. The subset here: CD45RA-negative fraction. The receptors were sampled from a man aged 25-40 years in good health.

The sample holds a few counts of this clone. The J gene is TRBJ2-7, the V gene TRBV28; D may be TRBD2 (6 bases). The V gene lost 8 bases and the J gene lost 6 bases, with 20 bases spanning the gap. The CDR3 has 14 amino acids. CDR1 is MDHEN and CDR2 is SYDVKM in the germline V gene. In DNA, the CDR3 is TGTGCCAGCCACAAGGGTGGGAGGAATAGCGAGCAGTACTTC. Its protein product is CASHKGGRNSEQYF.

The chain has TRBV7-9 and TRBJ2-3; TRBD2 is a possible D gene (5 bases). Looked up from germline, CDR1 is SEHNR and CDR2 is FQNEAQ (reference sequence). The V and J ends lost 0 bases and 4 bases respectively, with 8 bases between them. The CDR3 has 14 residues. CDR3 amino acids: CASSLAGMPDTQYF. CDR3 DNA sequence: TGTGCCAGCAGCTTAGCCGGGATGCCAGATACGCAGTATTTT.

This rearrangement joins TRBV19 to TRBJ2-7; 10 bases agree with TRBD1. The V segment lost 1 base and the J segment 3 bases; nucleotides outside the gene matches: 0. Germline CDR1 LNHDA, CDR2 SQIVND (reference sequence). The CDR3 length is 14 residues. As DNA, the CDR3 is TGTGCCAGTAGTATAGGGACAGGGGGCTACGAGCAGTACTTC. Residues: CASSIGTGGYEQYF.

The chain links TRBV27 to TRBJ2-1; tentatively, D is TRBD2 (5 bases). The CDR3 is made up of 15 amino acids. Trimming shortened V by 4 bases and J by 5 bases, and 15 bases separated the two germline ends. CDR1 is MNHEY and CDR2 is SMNVEV in the germline V gene (reference sequence). The CDR3 is CASSSRFVANNEQFF. CDR3 DNA: TGTGCCAGCAGTTCCCGCTTTGTAGCGAACAATGAGCAGTTCTTC.

The chain links TRBV2 to TRBJ1-4; 7 bases are a match to TRBD1. Germline V gene sequence: CDR1 SNHLY, CDR2 FYNNEI. The CDR3 spans 15 residues. J lost 4 bases, V lost 4 bases, and 6 bases had no gene match. This CDR3 reads CASSGGGTDNEKLFF. DNA for the CDR3: TGTGCCAGCAGTGGAGGTGGGACAGATAATGAAAAACTGTTTTTT.

The rearrangement uses TRBV15 and TRBJ1-5, with D perhaps matching TRBD1 (5 bases). Germline-derived CDR1 and CDR2 are LNHNV and YYDKDF (reference sequence). This CDR3 is 17 amino acids long. V lost 0 bases, J lost 0 bases, and 12 bases lay in between. In DNA form, the CDR3 reads TGTGCCACCAGCAGAGAGGGGGTCGGGGATAGCAATCAGCCCCAGCATTTT. Translated, it gives CATSREGVGDSNQPQHF.

A few counts support this clone. This rearrangement joins TRBV21-1 to TRBJ2-1; the DNA was not used to check the table's D call, TRBD2. TRBV21-1 is annotated as a pseudogene. The CDR3 loop spans 18 amino acids. CDR3 region: CASSKGTGPERPHNEQFF. The CDR3 nucleotides read TGTGCCAGCAGCAAAGGTACGGGTCCCGAGCGCCCGCACAATGAGCAGTTCTTC.

The chain joins TRBV5-4 to TRBJ2-3; D not certain. The CDR3 is made up of 14 amino acids. Trimming took off 0 bases at V and 0 bases at J, with 5 bases between the two ends. Per the germline V gene, CDR1 is SGHNT and CDR2 is YYREEE (reference sequence). CDR3 nucleotide sequence: TGTGCCAGCAGCTTGGAGAGGAGCACAGATACGCAGTATTTT. The encoded protein is CASSLERSTDTQYF.

The sample holds a few counts of this clone. The chain couples TRBV6-1 to TRBJ2-7; 9 nucleotides match TRBD1. Germline CDR1 MNHNS, CDR2 SASEGT. The CDR3 runs 13 residues. V trimming: 6 bases; J trimming: 2 bases; junction bases outside the gene matches: 2. DNA for the CDR3: TGTGCCAGCAGGGGGGACAGGGCCTACGAGCAGTACTTC. Protein sequence: CASRGDRAYEQYF.

This sequence joins TRBV15 and TRBJ2-2, with 12 bases that match TRBD2. J gave up 0 bases and V 1 base, and 15 bases lay outside the gene matches. The CDR3 covers 22 residues. The V gene's germline CDR1 is LNHNV and CDR2 YYDKDF (reference sequence). The CDR3, as DNA: TGTGCCACCAGCAGAGGGCTCACTAGCGGGAGGCCCCTACGAACGAACACCGGGGAGCTGTTTTTT. Amino acids: CATSRGLTSGRPLRTNTGELFF.

This chain connects TRBV25-1 to TRBJ2-6, with 8 nucleotides matching TRBD1. This CDR3 contains 18 residues. V trimming: 4 bases; J trimming: 2 bases; junction bases outside the gene matches: 10. Per germline, CDR1 MGHDK and CDR2 SYGVNS. The CDR3 here is CASSGAGRGLAGANVLTF. The DNA for the CDR3 is TGTGCCAGCAGTGGTGCGGGCAGGGGGCTGGCTGGGGCCAACGTCCTGACTTTC.

This clone was detected a few times. The rearrangement links TRBV5-4 to TRBJ1-1; a possible D gene is TRBD1 (6 bases). V was shortened by 0 bases and J by 7 bases, with 10 bases between the two germline ends. Germline CDR1 reads SGHNT; CDR2 reads YYREEE (reference sequence). This CDR3 has 13 amino acids. CDR3 bases: TGTGCCAGCAGCTTGGTTGGGGGCGGTGAAGCTTTCTTT. Its protein is CASSLVGGGEAFF. Full variable domain (rest looked up from reference TRBV5-4 and TRBJ1-1): ETGVTQSPTHLIKTRGQQVTLRCSSQSGHNTVSWYQQALGQGPQFIFQYYREEENGRGNFPPRFSGLQFPNYSSELNVNALELDDSALYLCASSLVGGGEAFFGQGTRLTVV.

The gene calls are TRBV29-1 and TRBJ2-6; TRBD1 matches at 8 bases. The CDR3 runs to 16 residues. V lost 4 bases and J lost 1; bases outside the gene matches: 6. Germline lookup yields CDR1 SQVTM and CDR2 ANQGSEA. CDR3 in amino acids: CSVADRGFSGANVLTF. The CDR3 DNA follows: TGCAGCGTTGCCGACAGGGGCTTTTCTGGGGCCAACGTCCTGACTTTC. Looking up the rest from reference TRBV29-1 and TRBJ2-6 gives the full variable domain: SAVISQKPSRDICQRGTSLTIQCQVDSQVTMMFWYRQQPGQSLTLIATANQGSEATYESGFVIDKFPISRPNLTFSTLTVSNMSPEDSSIYLCSVADRGFSGANVLTFGAGSRLTVL.

This sequence joins TRBV5-1 and TRBJ1-2; D may be TRBD1 (6 bases). The ends were cut back, 4 bases at V and 7 bases at J, with 11 bases in the middle. The CDR3 loop spans 12 amino acids. Germline CDR1 is SGHRS and CDR2 is YFSETQ. The CDR3 coding sequence is TGCGCCAGCAGCCTACAGGGTCTTGGCTACACCTTC. Translation gives CASSLQGLGYTF.

This clone was observed a single time. The rearrangement links TRBV7-8 to TRBJ2-2; possibly TRBD1 for D (6 bases). The germline gives CDR1 SGHVS, CDR2 FQNEAQ. The V end lost 5 bases, the J end lost 6 bases, and 13 bases lay between the germline ends. The CDR3 runs to 14 residues. In nucleotides, the CDR3 is TGTGCCAGCAGCACTTTGAGACAGGCCGGGGAGCTGTTTTTT. Translation: CASSTLRQAGELFF.

The rearrangement uses TRBV4-3 and TRBJ2-1; TRBD2 aligns across 9 bases. The CDR3 has 16 residues. Germline V CDR1 and CDR2: LGHNA, YSLEER. V was clipped by 0 bases and J by 8 bases; unmatched bases: 8. Written as DNA, the CDR3 is TGCGCCAGCAGCCAAGATTTGGCTAGCGGGAATGATGAGCAGTTCTTC. This gives the protein CASSQDLASGNDEQFF.

The DNA for the CDR3 is TGTGCCAGCAGTTACTCGCGACCGGGTGGCACAGATACGCAGTATTTT. Translating gives CASSYSRPGGTDTQYF. This chain joins TRBV6-6 and TRBJ2-3; no definite D call. The CDR3 has 16 amino acids. Germline CDR1 is MNHNY and CDR2 is SVGAGI (reference sequence). The V end lost 0 bases, the J end lost 1 base, and 11 bases lay between the germline ends.

This chain connects TRBV6-1 to TRBJ1-2, with D unclear. The ends were cut back, 4 bases at V and 7 bases at J, with 7 bases in the middle. From germline, CDR1 is MNHNS and CDR2 SASEGT. This CDR3 is built from 11 residues. CDR3 bases: TGTGCCAGCAGTGTTGGGGTTGGCTACACCTTC. The encoded protein is CASSVGVGYTF.